This T cell receptor beta chain appears in the sequencing data of a study of T cell changes during pregnancy in multiple sclerosis. Here immunoSEQ multiplex PCR was the method, and the copy in TCRdb shows in-frame clones only, minus some. The sample carries about 80,000 clones, approximately 90% recorded once. CDR1 SNHLY and CDR2 FYNNEI come from the germline V gene. The CDR3 is made up of 15 amino acids. Trimming pared 6 bases from V and 0 bases from J, leaving 12 bases between. The starting material was peripheral blood, obtained before pregnancy. This sequence joins TRBV2 and TRBJ1-5; D is ambiguous. This sequence originates from a female donor with multiple sclerosis, enrolled in a pregnancy study. The CDR3 DNA reads TGTGCCAGCAGAGTACAGACCTATAGCAATCAGCCCCAGCATTTT. The encoded protein is CASRVQTYSNQPQHF.